The 9 T cell receptor beta chains listed next were all sequenced from one sample in a study of stem cell transplantation in POMP-related autoinflammatory disease. Repertoires were generated with immunoSEQ multiplex PCR, while TCRdb's copy carries only in-frame clones and drops some. The data show about 32,000 clones, with around nine tenths seen just once and 0.55% to 0.9% held by the top ten. The sequenced sample was CD4+ T cells from PBMCs, obtained before stem cell transplantation. These receptors were collected from a human donor with POMP-related autoinflammation and immune dysregulation (PRAID).

The V call is TRBV5-4, the J call TRBJ2-2; D is possibly TRBD2 (5 bases). This CDR3 region has 13 residues. The germline gives CDR1 SGHNT, CDR2 YYREEE (reference sequence). V was pared by 1 base and J by 4 bases, with 5 bases between. The CDR3 nucleotides are TGTGCCAGCAGCTTGACTAGCACCGGGGAGCTGTTTTTT. Amino acid sequence: CASSLTSTGELFF.

This chain uses TRBV7-2 with TRBJ2-7; TRBD2 matches 8 bases. This CDR3 is 14 amino acids long. Germline CDR1 is SGHTA and CDR2 is FQGNSA. V trimming: 7 bases; J trimming: 7 bases; junction bases outside the gene matches: 12. CDR3 DNA: TGTGCCAGCACCAACCCCAGCCGGGGGGGGGAGCAGTACTTC. Its protein product is CASTNPSRGGEQYF.

This chain connects TRBV18 to TRBJ1-1; 7 bases map to TRBD1. The germline gives CDR1 KGHSH, CDR2 LQKENI. V was clipped by 6 bases and J by 5 bases; unmatched bases: 6. The CDR3 loop spans 13 amino acids. CDR3 nucleotide sequence: TGTGCCAGCTCCTCAGGGGGGAGAACTGAAGCTTTCTTT. It translates to CASSSGGRTEAFF.

The chain joins TRBV27 to TRBJ2-1, with a weak D call TRBD2 (5 bases). The germline V and J ends were trimmed by 2 bases and 5 bases, with 22 bases remaining between them. This CDR3 spans 18 amino acids. Germline CDR1 MNHEY, CDR2 SMNVEV (reference sequence). The CDR3 DNA sequence: TGTGCCAGCAGTTTACTCCTCGCGGACTCGGGGAAGGACAATGAGCAGTTCTTC. As protein: CASSLLLADSGKDNEQFF.

The chain joins TRBV6-5 to TRBJ1-2, with 10 bases lining up with TRBD1. The CDR3 runs to 13 residues. From germline, CDR1 is MNHEY and CDR2 SVGAGI. V dropped 2 bases and J dropped 7; count of bases not matched to a gene: 1. In nucleotides, the CDR3 is TGTGCCAGCAGTTACCGGGACAGGGGTGGCTACACCTTC. Protein product: CASSYRDRGGYTF.

This clone was counted only a few times. The chain employs TRBV5-1 and TRBJ1-1; 9 bases match TRBD1. The V and J ends lost 0 bases and 0 bases, in that order; junction bases with no gene match: 3. Germline V gene data show CDR1 as SGHRS and CDR2 as YFSETQ. The CDR3 is 16 amino acids. The CDR3 loop reads CASSLGQGGLNTEAFF. In DNA form, the CDR3 reads TGCGCCAGCAGCTTGGGACAGGGGGGATTGAACACTGAAGCTTTCTTT.

J is TRBJ2-3 and V is TRBV10-1, with 15 bases lining up with TRBD2. With V trimmed by 8 bases and J by 4 bases, 7 bases remained unmatched. Germline CDR1 is WNHNN and CDR2 is SYGVQD (reference sequence). The length of the CDR3 is 16 residues. CDR3 DNA sequence: TGCGCCAGCGGGACCCGGACTAGCGGGGGGGCAGATACGCAGTATTTT. Amino acid sequence: CASGTRTSGGADTQYF.

CDR3: CASSLEAATEAFF. The CDR3 nucleotides read TGCGCCAGCAGCTTGGAGGCGGCCACTGAAGCTTTCTTT. The J gene is TRBJ1-1, the V gene TRBV5-1; D not certain. Trimming took 0 bases from V and 4 from J, leaving 7 bases between them. Germline V gene data show CDR1 as SGHRS and CDR2 as YFSETQ. The CDR3 is 13 amino acids.

This clone is a singleton in its sample. This chain links TRBV2 with TRBJ2-3; no clear D gene. V lost 5 bases to trimming and J lost 6 bases, with 18 bases between them. Germline V gives CDR1 SNHLY, CDR2 FYNNEI. This CDR3 spans 15 amino acids. CDR3 sequence (DNA): TGTGCCAGCAGTCCGGGCCCAACCCCACAGGATACGCAGTATTTT. It is translated as CASSPGPTPQDTQYF.